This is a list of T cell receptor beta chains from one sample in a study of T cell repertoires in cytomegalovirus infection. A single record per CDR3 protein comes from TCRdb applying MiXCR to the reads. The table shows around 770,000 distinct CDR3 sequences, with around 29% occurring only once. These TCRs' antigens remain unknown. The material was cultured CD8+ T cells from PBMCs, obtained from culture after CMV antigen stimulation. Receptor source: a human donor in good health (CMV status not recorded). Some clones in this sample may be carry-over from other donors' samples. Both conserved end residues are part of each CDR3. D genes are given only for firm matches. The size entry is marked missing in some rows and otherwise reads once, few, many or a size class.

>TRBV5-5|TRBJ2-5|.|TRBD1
TGTGCCAGCAGCCTGACAGGGGCTAAGTACCAAGAGACCCAGTACTTC
CASSLTGAKYQETQYF
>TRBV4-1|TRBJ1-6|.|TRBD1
TGCGCCAGCAGCACAACGATCAGGGGACAGTATAATTCACCCCTCCACTTT
CASSTTIRGQYNSPLHF
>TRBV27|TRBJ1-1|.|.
TGTGCCAGCAGAGGACAGATGTTGAACACTGAAGCTTTCTTT
CASRGQMLNTEAFF
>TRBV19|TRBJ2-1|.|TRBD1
TGTGCCAGTAGTGTCGGTGGGACAGCCCCGAATGAGCAGTTCTTC
CASSVGGTAPNEQFF
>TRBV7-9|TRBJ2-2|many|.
TGTGCCAGCAGCGGGGCCCGTAGGAGGACAGTCAACACCGGGGAGCTGTTTTTT
CASSGARRRTVNTGELFF
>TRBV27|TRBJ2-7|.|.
TGTGCCAGCAGCTACATCAACTCCTACGAGCAGTACTTC
CASSYINSYEQYF
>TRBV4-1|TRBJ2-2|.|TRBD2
TGCGCCAGCAGCCAAGATGAGGCAGCGGGGGCGAGCGGGGTGCTGTTTTTT
CASSQDEAAGASGVLFF
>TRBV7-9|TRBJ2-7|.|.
TGTGCCAGCAGCTTAGTGGCGGGGTCTTACTACGAGCAGTACTTC
CASSLVAGSYYEQYF
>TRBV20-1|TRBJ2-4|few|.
TGCAGTGCTAGAGATTTAGAGAAAGAAGCCAAAAACATTCAGTACTTC
CSARDLEKEAKNIQYF
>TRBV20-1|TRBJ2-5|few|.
TGCAGTGCTAGAGGCAGGGGATCTGTAGAGACCCAGTACTTC
CSARGRGSVETQYF
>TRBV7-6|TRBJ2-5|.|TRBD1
TGTGCCAGCAGCTTACTACAGGGGTTGGAAGGGGAGACCCAGTACTTC
CASSLLQGLEGETQYF
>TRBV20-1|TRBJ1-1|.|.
TGCAGTGCTAGAGATCAACAAGGGGACGGGATCAAGAACACTGAAGCTTTCTTT
CSARDQQGDGIKNTEAFF
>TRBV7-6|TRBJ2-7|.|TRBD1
TGTGCCAGCGGACCAGGGGGTGAGCAGTACTTC
CASGPGGEQYF
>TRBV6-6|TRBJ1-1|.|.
TGTGCCAGCAGTTACATCGGGGAGGAGAACACTGAAGCTTTCTTT
CASSYIGEENTEAFF
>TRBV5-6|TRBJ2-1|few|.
TGTGCCAGCAGCTTGGATACAGGTAATGAGCAGTTCTTC
CASSLDTGNEQFF
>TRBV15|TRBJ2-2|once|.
TGTGCCACCAGCAGAGTGTGGGGGGTGGCCGGGGAGCTGTTTTTT
CATSRVWGVAGELFF
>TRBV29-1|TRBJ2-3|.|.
TGCAGCATTCTCGACCAGGGTGCCACAGATACGCAGTATTTT
CSILDQGATDTQYF
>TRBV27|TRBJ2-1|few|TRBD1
TGTGCCAGCAGACCCGGGACAGGGGAAAGCAATGAGCAGTTCTTC
CASRPGTGESNEQFF
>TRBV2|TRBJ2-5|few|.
TGTGCCAGCCTTGGGAGTGGGACCCAGTACTTC
CASLGSGTQYF
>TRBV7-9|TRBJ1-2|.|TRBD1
TGTGCCAGCAGCTTTCGACAGGGGGGTTTTTTTGGCTACACCTTC
CASSFRQGGFFGYTF
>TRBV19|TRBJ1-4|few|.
TGTGCCAGTAGTATCCCAGACCTGGGTACTAATGAAAAACTGTTTTTT
CASSIPDLGTNEKLFF
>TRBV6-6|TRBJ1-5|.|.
TGTGCCAGCAGTTACTACGGCGTGCGGGGGCCAGATCAGCCCCAGCATTTT
CASSYYGVRGPDQPQHF
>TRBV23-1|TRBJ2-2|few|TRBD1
TGCGCCAGCAGTCAATCGGGACAGGGGGCAAGCACCGGGGAGCTGTTTTTT
CASSQSGQGASTGELFF
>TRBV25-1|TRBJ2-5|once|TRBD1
TGTGCCAGCAGTGGGGGCTCAGGGGGCGAAGAGACCCAGTACTTC
CASSGGSGGEETQYF
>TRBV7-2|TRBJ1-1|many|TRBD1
TGTGCCAGCAGCCCTCCGGGACAGGGCGCTGAAGCTTTCTTT
CASSPPGQGAEAFF
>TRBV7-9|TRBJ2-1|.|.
TGTGCCAGCAGCTTAGTCAACAACAATGAGCAGTTCTTC
CASSLVNNNEQFF
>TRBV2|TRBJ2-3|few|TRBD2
TGTGCCACGCGGGGGGGCGGAGATACGCAGTATTTT
CATRGGGDTQYF
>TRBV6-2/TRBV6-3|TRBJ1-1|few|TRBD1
TGTGCCACCAATTCCGGGACAGATAAAAACACTGAAGCTTTCTTT
CATNSGTDKNTEAFF
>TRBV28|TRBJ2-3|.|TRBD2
TGTGCCTGGAGCGGGATACTAATCACAGATACGCAGTATTTT
CAWSGILITDTQYF
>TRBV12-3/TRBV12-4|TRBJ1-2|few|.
TGTGCCAGCAGCTTGGTGGAGGCTCATGGCTACACCTTC
CASSLVEAHGYTF
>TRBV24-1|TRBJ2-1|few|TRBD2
TGTGCCACCAGTGACCCGACTAGCGGGGGGCAGCCCGATGAGCAGTTCTTC
CATSDPTSGGQPDEQFF
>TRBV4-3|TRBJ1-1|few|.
TGCGCCAGCAGCGCGCGGGGGGCGCACACTGAAGCTTTCTTT
CASSARGAHTEAFF
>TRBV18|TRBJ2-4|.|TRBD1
TGTGCCAGCTCAGCCGGGACAGGAGCCACCTCGGAAAACATTCAGTACTTC
CASSAGTGATSENIQYF
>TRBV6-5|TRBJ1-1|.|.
TGTGCCAGCAGTTACGTGGGGGCCCTTTACACTGAAGCTTTCTTT
CASSYVGALYTEAFF
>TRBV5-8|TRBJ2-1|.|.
TGTGCCAGCAACCCAGGGGGGGGCCCCAATGAGCAGTTCTTC
CASNPGGGPNEQFF
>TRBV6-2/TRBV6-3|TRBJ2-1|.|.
TGTGCCAGCAGTTACCAGTTGTACAATGAGCAGTTCTTC
CASSYQLYNEQFF
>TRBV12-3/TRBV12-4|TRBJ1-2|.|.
TGTGCCAGCAGATATGGGACTCTCTATGGCTACACCTTC
CASRYGTLYGYTF
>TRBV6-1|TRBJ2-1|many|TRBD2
TGTGCCAGCAGCATCAGACTAGCGGGGAGCCTAGCTAATGAGCAGTTCTTC
CASSIRLAGSLANEQFF
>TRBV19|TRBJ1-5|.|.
TGTGCCAGTAGGGAGACAGCTAATCAGCCCCAGCATTTT
CASRETANQPQHF
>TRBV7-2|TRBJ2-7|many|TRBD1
TGTGCCAGCAGCTTGGAGGACAGGGGCGAAAACGAGCAGTACTTC
CASSLEDRGENEQYF
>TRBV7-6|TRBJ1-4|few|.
TGTGCCAGCAGCTCACCGAGCCGGGAAAAACTGTTTTTT
CASSSPSREKLFF
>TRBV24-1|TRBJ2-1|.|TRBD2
TGTGCCACCCAGGGAGCGGGGGACGGATATTCTGAGCAGTTCTTC
CATQGAGDGYSEQFF
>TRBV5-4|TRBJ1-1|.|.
TGTGCCAGCAGCTTTCGCAGGGTGGGGACTGAAGCTTTCTTT
CASSFRRVGTEAFF
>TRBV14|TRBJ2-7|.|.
TGTGCCAGCAGTCCCAAAAGAGGCCCCTACTACGAGCAGTACTTC
CASSPKRGPYYEQYF
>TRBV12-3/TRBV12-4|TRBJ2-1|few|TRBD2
TGTGCCACCTTACTAGCGGGGGGATCTAATGAGCAGTTCTTC
CATLLAGGSNEQFF
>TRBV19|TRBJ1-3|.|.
TGTGCCAGTAGTATCGAGGCCAGCTCTGGAAACACCATATATTTT
CASSIEASSGNTIYF
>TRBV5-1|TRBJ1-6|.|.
TGCGCCAGCAGCTGGGCCGGTTCACCCCTCCACTTT
CASSWAGSPLHF
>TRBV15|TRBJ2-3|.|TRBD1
TGTGCCACCAGCAGAGGCCGGGACAGGGGAATCACAGATACGCAGTATTTT
CATSRGRDRGITDTQYF
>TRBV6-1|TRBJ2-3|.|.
TGTGCCAGCAGCCCTGAGGCGTACACAGATATGCAGTATTTT
CASSPEAYTDMQYF
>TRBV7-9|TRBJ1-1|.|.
TGTGCCAGCAGTTCGCGATATCTCTCGGACACTGAAGCTTTCTTT
CASSSRYLSDTEAFF
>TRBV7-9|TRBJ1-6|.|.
TGTGCCAGCAGCTTCCCTGGGGAAGATAATTCACCCCTCCACTTT
CASSFPGEDNSPLHF
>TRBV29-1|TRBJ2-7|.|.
TGCAGCGTTACAGGAGGGATATCCTACGAGCAGTACTTC
CSVTGGISYEQYF
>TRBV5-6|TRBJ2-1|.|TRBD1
TGTGCCAGCACCGGGACAGGGGGTCTCGATGAGCAGTTCTTC
CASTGTGGLDEQFF